This entry lists 21 T cell receptor beta chains sequenced from one sample in a study of T cell responses to AZD1222 COVID-19 vaccine. The data were produced by immunoSEQ multiplex PCR, yet TCRdb's version contains in-frame clones alone and is incomplete. The sample has roughly 120,000 clones, about nine tenths seen once. The source was peripheral blood, collected on day 0 of AZD1222 vaccination. The receptors were sampled from an adult in good health.

This clone was picked up one time. The chain carries TRBV10-2 and TRBJ1-6, with D unclear. V gave up 4 bases and J gave up 0 bases, with 4 bases separating them. This CDR3 has 14 residues. Germline CDR1 WSHSY, CDR2 SAAADI. CDR3 DNA sequence: TGCGCCAGCAGTGCTAGCTCCTATAATTCACCCCTCCACTTT. Residues: CASSASSYNSPLHF.

This rearrangement joins TRBV6-2 or TRBV6-3 to TRBJ2-3, with TRBD2 matching 8 bases. This CDR3 is 15 amino acids long. With 5 bases clipped from V and 5 bases from J, the junction kept 9 bases outside the gene matches. CDR1 is MNHEY and CDR2 is SVGEGT in the germline V gene. For the CDR3, the DNA is TGTGCCAGCAGTAGGCGAGCGGGGGTAGGAGATACGCAGTATTTT. Amino acids: CASSRRAGVGDTQYF.

V is TRBV11-2 and J is TRBJ1-2; TRBD1 might be the D (5 bases). This CDR3 has 12 amino acids. CDR1 is SGHAT, CDR2 FQNNGV, per germline. V lost 5 bases, J lost 10 bases, and 14 bases lay in between. The CDR3 DNA sequence: TGTGCCAGCAGCATTAACCTAGGGGACTACACCTTC. Translating gives CASSINLGDYTF.

The table lists this clone with a count of one. The chain joins TRBV2 to TRBJ1-6; D call uncertain. Looked up from germline, CDR1 is SNHLY and CDR2 is FYNNEI. This CDR3 region has 12 residues. Trimming took off 3 bases at V and 10 bases at J, with 7 bases between the two ends. CDR3 nucleotide sequence: TGTGCCAGCAGTGATGGGATCTCACCCCTCCACTTT. Encoded protein: CASSDGISPLHF.

The chain recombines TRBV9 with TRBJ2-1, with TRBD2 matching over 7 bases. V shed 7 bases and J 0 bases; nucleotides not matched to a gene: 4. Germline V gives CDR1 SGDLS, CDR2 YYNGEE. This CDR3 contains 14 residues. CDR3 sequence: CASGRGSSYNEQFF. CDR3 DNA sequence: TGTGCCAGCGGGCGGGGGAGCTCCTACAATGAGCAGTTCTTC.

The rearrangement joins TRBV9 to TRBJ2-5; no firm D call. The CDR3 covers 12 residues. The V end lost 0 bases, the J end lost 0 bases, and 0 bases lay between the germline ends. The germline V gene encodes CDR1 SGDLS and CDR2 YYNGEE. As DNA, the CDR3 is TGTGCCAGCAGCGTAGACCAAGAGACCCAGTACTTC. Protein sequence: CASSVDQETQYF.

The CDR3 coding sequence is TGTGCCAGCAGACCCCAAGCCAGCCCGAACACTGAAGCTTTCTTT. As protein: CASRPQASPNTEAFF. V gene TRBV7-2 combines with J gene TRBJ1-1; D gene unclear. The CDR3 runs 15 residues. Germline CDR1 is SGHTA and CDR2 is FQGNSA. V lost 6 bases and J 1 base, leaving 15 bases between the germline ends.

The chain employs TRBV7-8 and TRBJ2-1; possible D gene TRBD2, 6 bases. The CDR3 length is 16 residues. CDR1 is SGHVS and CDR2 is FQNEAQ in the germline V gene. Trimming took off 10 bases at V and 1 base at J, with 20 bases between the two ends. The CDR3 sequence is CATSSIADKSYNEQFF. As DNA, the CDR3 is TGTGCCACCTCTTCAATAGCGGATAAATCCTACAATGAGCAGTTCTTC. Full variable domain (missing parts from reference TRBV7-8 and TRBJ2-1): GAGVSQSPRYKVAKRGQDVALRCDPISGHVSLFWYQQALGQGPEFLTYFQNEAQLDKSGLPSDRFFAERPEGSVSTLKIQRTQQEDSAVYLCATSSIADKSYNEQFFGPGTRLTVL.

The gene calls are TRBV5-1 and TRBJ1-2; D unclear. The germline CDR1 and CDR2 sequences are SGHRS and YFSETQ. The V gene lost 4 bases and the J gene lost 7 bases, with 14 bases spanning the gap. This CDR3 spans 13 amino acids. The CDR3 here is CASSPTEPSGYTF. Written as DNA, the CDR3 is TGCGCCAGCAGCCCCACAGAACCGAGTGGCTACACCTTC.

V is TRBV7-8 and J is TRBJ2-1, with TRBD1 identical over 7 bases. There are 15 residues in the CDR3. Germline CDR1 is SGHVS and CDR2 is FQNEAQ. The trim removed 3 bases at V and 4 bases at J, leaving 6 bases unmatched. CDR3 in amino acids: CASSFRDRSYNEQFF. CDR3 bases: TGTGCCAGCAGCTTCCGGGACAGATCATACAATGAGCAGTTCTTC.

V usage is TRBV2 and J usage is TRBJ1-2; D might be TRBD1 (5 bases). CDR3 size: 16 residues. Germline V gene lookup returns CDR1 SNHLY and CDR2 FYNNEI. The germline V and J ends were trimmed by 7 bases and 3 bases, with 21 bases remaining between them. Here the CDR3 DNA reads TGTGCCAGCAAGAGGAATTCGGTGGGGGTCCACTATGGCTACACCTTC. This sequence encodes CASKRNSVGVHYGYTF.

The V gene is TRBV9, the J gene TRBJ2-5; D might be TRBD2 (5 bases). The CDR3 contains 16 residues. CDR1 SGDLS and CDR2 YYNGEE come from the germline V gene. V was pared by 0 bases and J by 5 bases, with 17 bases between. The CDR3 protein is CASSVAGRGQTETQYF. Here the CDR3 DNA reads TGTGCCAGCAGCGTAGCTGGGAGAGGGCAGACGGAGACCCAGTACTTC.

The V call is TRBV5-1, the J call TRBJ1-2, with TRBD1 matching over 8 bases. The CDR3 has 13 amino acids. Trimming at V came to 3 bases and at J to 8 bases, leaving 6 bases not matched to a gene. From germline, CDR1 is SGHRS and CDR2 YFSETQ. The CDR3 DNA reads TGCGCCAGCAGCTCGGGACAGGCATTGGGCTACACCTTC. The encoded protein is CASSSGQALGYTF.

This clone was counted a single time. V and J are TRBV2 and TRBJ2-7; D is uncertain. This CDR3 region has 15 residues. From germline, CDR1 is SNHLY and CDR2 FYNNEI. The germline V and J ends were trimmed by 3 bases and 2 bases, with 14 bases remaining between them. The CDR3 coding sequence is TGTGCCAGCAGTGAGGCTACTTATCGGGCCTACGAGCAGTACTTC. It encodes CASSEATYRAYEQYF.

The chain has TRBV6-5 and TRBJ2-3, with D unresolved. The germline V gene has CDR1 MNHEY and CDR2 SVGAGI. The CDR3 sequence is 14 residues long. The V and J ends lost 0 bases and 5 bases respectively, with 9 bases between them. The CDR3 reads CASSYSPPGDTQYF. The CDR3 nucleotides read TGTGCCAGCAGTTACTCGCCCCCCGGAGATACGCAGTATTTT.

This chain uses TRBV4-1 with TRBJ2-1; maybe TRBD1 (7 bases). The V end was cut by 6 bases, the J end by 4 bases, with 19 bases between. Germline V gives CDR1 MGHRA, CDR2 YSYEKL. The CDR3 is 16 amino acids. The DNA of the CDR3 is TGCGCCAGCAGACCACGCGACAGGGAGGTATACAATGAGCAGTTCTTC. This sequence encodes CASRPRDREVYNEQFF.

The DNA of the CDR3 is TGTGCCAGCAGTTACGGCCTGGGGGTACCGCATGAAAAACTGTTTTTT. It yields the protein CASSYGLGVPHEKLFF. This rearrangement joins TRBV6-5 to TRBJ1-4; D is possibly TRBD1 (5 bases). The length of the CDR3 is 16 residues. Germline V CDR1 and CDR2: MNHEY, SVGAGI. V gave up 2 bases and J gave up 6 bases, with 16 bases separating them.

The genes are TRBV4-1 and TRBJ2-7, with TRBD1 identical over 8 bases. The germline CDR1 and CDR2 sequences are MGHRA and YSYEKL. The length of the CDR3 is 14 residues. J lost 7 bases, V lost 3 bases, and 8 bases had no gene match. CDR3 sequence (DNA): TGCGCCAGCAGCCAGCGGACAGGGCGGAGGGAGCAGTACTTC. Its translation: CASSQRTGRREQYF.

This chain connects TRBV2 to TRBJ1-2, with TRBD1 as a possible D gene (6 bases). Looked up from germline, CDR1 is SNHLY and CDR2 is FYNNEI. Trimming shortened V by 6 bases and J by 1 base, and 12 bases separated the two germline ends. This CDR3 contains 14 residues. In DNA form, the CDR3 reads TGTGCCAGCAGCGCACAGGGTTTTAACTATGGCTACACCTTC. Its protein is CASSAQGFNYGYTF.

The V and J genes are TRBV5-6 and TRBJ2-1, with D uncertain. Between the trimmed V and J ends, which lost 3 bases and 8 bases, there was a span of 12 bases. The CDR3 contains 13 residues. Germline V gives CDR1 SGHDT, CDR2 YYEEEE. DNA of the CDR3: TGTGCCAGCAGCTCGGACCCAGGCGATGAGCAGTTCTTC. Residues: CASSSDPGDEQFF.

The rearrangement links TRBV6-4 to TRBJ1-1, with D perhaps TRBD1 (5 bases). Trimming took 6 bases from V and 0 from J, leaving 17 bases between them. The CDR3 is made up of 16 amino acids. Germline CDR1 is MRHNA and CDR2 is SNTAGT. The CDR3 sequence: CASRTGTVTMNTEAFF. The CDR3 DNA reads as TGTGCCAGCAGGACCGGGACGGTGACCATGAACACTGAAGCTTTCTTT.